The clone carrying this TCR beta chain was observed a handful of times. What it binds is not known. These data belong to a study of shared clonotypes between healthy human individuals. Study details: The study drew on two women and three men aged 18 to 49 as donors. The study, taken as a whole, reports: Memory subsets generally showed smaller estimated richness than naive subsets did.

The CDR3 extends over 20 amino acids. Germline V CDR1 and CDR2: SGHVS, FNYEAQ. The V gene end was trimmed by 4 bases and the J gene end by 5 bases; junction bases not matched to a gene: 21. Naive CD8 cells, CD45RO-negative and positively selected for CCR7, excluded terminally differentiated effector memory CD45RA+ cells. For each subset, genomic DNA was distributed in equal portions over several immunoSEQ plates. Each PCR replicate from the sorted subsets contained about 200 ng DNA, which is about 30,000 T cell genomes. Repertoires were generated with immunoSEQ multiplex PCR, while TCRdb's copy carries only in-frame clones and drops some. The top ten clones hold roughly 0.1% of a sample with 560,000 or so clones, approximately 96% of them seen once.

This receptor was taken from a woman aged 30 to 39 in good health. Sample: naive CD8+ T cells sorted from blood. The V gene is TRBV7-6, the J gene TRBJ2-5; 11 bases fit TRBD2. The CDR3 DNA reads as TGTGCCAGCAGCTCCGGGTATCCGGGACTAGCGGACGCCAAGTCGGAGACCCAGTACTTC. This encodes CASSSGYPGLADAKSETQYF.